Listed below are T cell receptor beta chains from one sample, sequenced in a study of T cell repertoires in cytomegalovirus infection. Their antigens are not known. TCRdb independently ran MiXCR on the reads; one entry per CDR3 protein. This sample has 550,000 to 850,000 distinct CDR3 sequences, with around 30% found just once. The specimen was cultured PBMCs, collected from culture after CMV antigen stimulation. The receptors here all came from a human donor in good health (CMV status not recorded). Some clones in this sample may be carry-over from other donors' samples. The CDR3 runs from the conserved cysteine through the conserved F or W. Fields, in order: clone size, D gene, J gene, V gene, CDR3 DNA, CDR3 protein. A D gene is named only where the DNA matches it firmly. Only part of the rows carry a size: once, few, many, or a class if the clone is expanded.

>-|-|TRBJ2-5|TRBV6-5
TGTGCCAGCAGTTACGATGGCCAAGAGACCCAGTACTTC
CASSYDGQETQYF
>many|-|TRBJ2-7|TRBV7-9
TGTGCCAGCAGTCACACCACAGGGAAGGGGTCCTACGAGCAGTACTTC
CASSHTTGKGSYEQYF
>once|-|TRBJ1-3|TRBV6-5
TGTGCCAGCAGTCGCCGGCTAATCTCTGGAAACACCATATATTTT
CASSRRLISGNTIYF
>few|TRBD1|TRBJ1-5|TRBV7-9
TGTGCCAGCAGCTTAACCCGTGACAGGGGGGGAGCGCCCCAGCATTTT
CASSLTRDRGGAPQHF
>-|TRBD2|TRBJ2-3|TRBV12-3/TRBV12-4
TGTGCCAGCAGGGGGCTAGCGGAGCTCACAGATACGCAGTATTTT
CASRGLAELTDTQYF
>-|-|TRBJ2-3|TRBV12-3/TRBV12-4
TGTGCCAGCAGCACTTGGGACTTCCAAACAGCAGATACGCAGTATTTT
CASSTWDFQTADTQYF
>few|-|TRBJ1-1|TRBV20-1
TGCAGTGCTTCCCAAACAGTGAACACTGAAGCTTTCTTT
CSASQTVNTEAFF
>-|-|TRBJ2-2|TRBV6-2/TRBV6-3
TGTGCCAGCAGTAAACCTGTAGGTGTCGCCGGGGAGCTGTTTTTT
CASSKPVGVAGELFF
>-|-|TRBJ2-3|TRBV29-1
TGCAGCGTTGCCATGAGTGGAGATACGCAGTATTTT
CSVAMSGDTQYF
>once|-|TRBJ2-3|TRBV20-1
TGCAGTGCTAGAGAGTGGGAGCGAGATACGCAGTATTTT
CSAREWERDTQYF
>few|-|TRBJ1-5|TRBV7-9
TGTGCCAGCAGTCCGGTGGGTCAGGGGAGCAATCAGCCCCAGCATTTT
CASSPVGQGSNQPQHF
>-|-|TRBJ1-1|TRBV10-3
TGTGCCACCGGCCGGGGAGAGCCTGAAGCTTTCTTT
CATGRGEPEAFF
>-|-|TRBJ1-5|TRBV27
TGTGCCAGCAGTCCCCGTGGAGGGGGAATTGATAGCAATCAGCCCCAGCATTTT
CASSPRGGGIDSNQPQHF
>few|-|TRBJ1-4|TRBV6-2/TRBV6-3
TGTGCCAGCAGTTACCGAGGACGGTCAACTAATGAAAAACTGTTTTTT
CASSYRGRSTNEKLFF
>-|-|TRBJ2-1|TRBV6-2/TRBV6-3
TGTGCCAGCAGTCACCGGGGGAGGGGGCCGGGCAATGAGCAGTTCTTC
CASSHRGRGPGNEQFF
>-|-|TRBJ1-5|TRBV29-1
TGCAGCGTTGGGGGTAGCAATCAGCCCCAGCATTTT
CSVGGSNQPQHF
>-|-|TRBJ1-5|TRBV20-1
TGCAGTGTTTCGGGGCAGGGGCCGCCCCAGCATTTT
CSVSGQGPPQHF
>-|TRBD2|TRBJ2-2|TRBV12-3/TRBV12-4
TGTGCCAGCAGCCACCACGGGGGGGGCGCGACCGGGGAGCTGTTTTTT
CASSHHGGGATGELFF
>-|-|TRBJ1-4|TRBV5-6
TGTGCCAGCAGCTTGGTTCGAAGAGGGGATGAAAAACTGTTTTTT
CASSLVRRGDEKLFF
>once|TRBD2|TRBJ2-7|TRBV20-1
TGCAGTGCGGGAGCTGGGGGGGATTCCGAGCAGTACTTC
CSAGAGGDSEQYF
>-|-|TRBJ1-1|TRBV6-5
TGTGCCAGCAGTCGAACAGGCTCCTATGAAGCTTTCTTT
CASSRTGSYEAFF
>-|-|TRBJ2-3|TRBV12-5
TGTGCTAGTGGTTTGGTAGATACGCAGTATTTT
CASGLVDTQYF
>-|-|TRBJ2-7|TRBV7-2
TGTGCCAGCAGCTTAGGTCCTAGCCCAACCTACGAGCAGTACTTC
CASSLGPSPTYEQYF
>few|-|TRBJ2-5|TRBV5-5
TGTGCCAGCAGCCCCGCCGAGACGACCCAGTACTTC
CASSPAETTQYF
>-|-|TRBJ2-5|TRBV24-1
TGTGCCACCAGCCAGCAAGAGACCCAGTACTTC
CATSQQETQYF
>-|TRBD1|TRBJ2-3|TRBV20-1
TGCAGTGCTAGAAACAGGGGATCGGCAGATACGCAGTATTTT
CSARNRGSADTQYF
>few|-|TRBJ2-7|TRBV7-2
TGTGCCAGCAGCTCATTCACGGGCCAGCAGTACTTC
CASSSFTGQQYF
>few|TRBD2|TRBJ2-5|TRBV4-2
TGTGCCAGCAGCCAACGCCGGGGGGAAGAGACCCAGTACTTC
CASSQRRGEETQYF
>-|-|TRBJ2-7|TRBV20-1
TGCAGTGCTTCAACAGGGCTATACGAGCAGTACTTC
CSASTGLYEQYF
>-|-|TRBJ1-1|TRBV29-1
TGCAGCGTGGTCACAGGAATCACTGAAGCTTTCTTT
CSVVTGITEAFF
>-|TRBD2|TRBJ2-3|TRBV10-3
TGTGCCATCAGTGAGTCGAGACTAGCGGGTGTGACAGATACGCAGTATTTT
CAISESRLAGVTDTQYF
>-|-|TRBJ1-2|TRBV7-9
TGTGCCAGCAGCTTAGGCCGGATGGAGGGGACCTATGGCTACACCTTC
CASSLGRMEGTYGYTF
>-|-|TRBJ2-3|TRBV12-3/TRBV12-4
TGTGCCAGCAGCGGGGTCGGGGCAGATACGCAGTATTTT
CASSGVGADTQYF
>-|-|TRBJ1-5|TRBV19
TGTGCCAGTAGTATCAGAGGGTTCGGCAATCAGCCCCAGCATTTT
CASSIRGFGNQPQHF
>few|TRBD1|TRBJ1-1|TRBV2
TGTGCCAGCAAGGGGGTGGACAGGGAAGCTTTCTTT
CASKGVDREAFF
>-|TRBD2|TRBJ2-1|TRBV7-6
TGTGCCAGCAGCTTAGGTATTAAGCGGGAGGCCGCGAGTAGGCACAATGAGCAGTTCTTC
CASSLGIKREAASRHNEQFF
>many|TRBD1|TRBJ2-3|TRBV4-1
TGCGCCAGCAGCCCGGGACAGGCTCGGAGCGTGGATACGCAGTATTTT
CASSPGQARSVDTQYF